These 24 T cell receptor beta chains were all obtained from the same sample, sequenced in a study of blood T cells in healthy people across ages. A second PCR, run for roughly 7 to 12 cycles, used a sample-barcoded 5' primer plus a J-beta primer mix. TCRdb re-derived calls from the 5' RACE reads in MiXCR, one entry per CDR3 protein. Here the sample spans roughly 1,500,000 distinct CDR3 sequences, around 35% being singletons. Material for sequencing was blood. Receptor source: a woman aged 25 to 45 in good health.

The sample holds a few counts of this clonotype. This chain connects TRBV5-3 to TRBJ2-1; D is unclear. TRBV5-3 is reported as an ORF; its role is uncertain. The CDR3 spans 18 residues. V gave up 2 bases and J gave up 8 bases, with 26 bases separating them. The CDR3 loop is CARSFPSNDIVPPDEQFF. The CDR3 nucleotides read TGTGCCAGAAGCTTCCCCTCGAATGACATAGTGCCTCCGGATGAGCAGTTCTTC.

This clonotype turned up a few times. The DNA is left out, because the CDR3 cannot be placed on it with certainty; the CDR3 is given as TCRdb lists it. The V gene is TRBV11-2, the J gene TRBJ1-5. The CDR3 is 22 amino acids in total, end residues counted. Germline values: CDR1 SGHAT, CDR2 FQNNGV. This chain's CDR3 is CASSSSRIRPFEGHFGNQPQHF.

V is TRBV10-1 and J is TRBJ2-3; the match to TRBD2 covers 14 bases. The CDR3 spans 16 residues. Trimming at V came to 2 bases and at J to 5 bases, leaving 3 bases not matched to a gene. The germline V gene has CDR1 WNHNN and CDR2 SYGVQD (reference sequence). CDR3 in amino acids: CASSERLAGGQDTQYF. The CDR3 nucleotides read TGCGCCAGCAGTGAGAGACTAGCGGGGGGGCAAGATACGCAGTATTTT.

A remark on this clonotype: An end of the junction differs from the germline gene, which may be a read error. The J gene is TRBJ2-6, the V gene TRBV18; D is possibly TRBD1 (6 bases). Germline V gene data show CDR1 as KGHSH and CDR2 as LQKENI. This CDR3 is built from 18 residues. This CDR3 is CASSPLVRTGSGADVLTF. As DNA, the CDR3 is TGTGCCAGCTCACCACTTGTCCGAACCGGCTCAGGGGCCGACGTCCTGACTTTC.

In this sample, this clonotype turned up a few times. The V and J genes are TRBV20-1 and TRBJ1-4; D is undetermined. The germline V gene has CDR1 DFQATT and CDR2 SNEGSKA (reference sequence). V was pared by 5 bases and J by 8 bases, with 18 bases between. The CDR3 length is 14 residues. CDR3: CSAQGPGGVEKLFF. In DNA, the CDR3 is TGCAGTGCTCAAGGCCCGGGAGGAGTGGAAAAACTGTTTTTT.

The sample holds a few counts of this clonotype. CDR3 coding DNA: TGTGCCAGCAGCGCCCGGACTAGCGGGATTGGAGATACGCAGTATTTT. Encoded protein: CASSARTSGIGDTQYF. This chain joins TRBV9 and TRBJ2-3; 12 bases are shared with TRBD2. Germline V gene data show CDR1 as SGDLS and CDR2 as YYNGEE. V trimming: 3 bases; J trimming: 5 bases; junction bases outside the gene matches: 7. The CDR3 length is 16 residues.

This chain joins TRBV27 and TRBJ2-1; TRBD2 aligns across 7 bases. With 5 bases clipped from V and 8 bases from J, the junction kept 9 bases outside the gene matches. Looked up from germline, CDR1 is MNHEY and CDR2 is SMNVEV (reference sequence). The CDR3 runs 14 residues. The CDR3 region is CASSNEGLGDEQFF. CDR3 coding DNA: TGTGCCAGCAGTAATGAAGGACTAGGCGATGAGCAGTTCTTC.

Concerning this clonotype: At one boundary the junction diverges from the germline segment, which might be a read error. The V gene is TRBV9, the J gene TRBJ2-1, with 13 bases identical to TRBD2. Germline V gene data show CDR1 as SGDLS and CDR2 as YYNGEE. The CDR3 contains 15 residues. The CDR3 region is CASGVGGLAGDEQFF. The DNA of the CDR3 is TGTGCCAGCGGCGTAGGAGGACTAGCGGGAGACGAGCAGTTCTTC.

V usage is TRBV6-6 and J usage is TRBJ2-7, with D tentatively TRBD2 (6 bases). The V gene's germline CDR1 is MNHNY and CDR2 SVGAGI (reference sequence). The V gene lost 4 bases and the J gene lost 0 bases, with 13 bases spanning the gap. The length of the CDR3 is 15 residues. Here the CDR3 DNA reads TGTGCCAGCAGTTGGGGCGGGACGAACTCCTACGAGCAGTACTTC. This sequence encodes CASSWGGTNSYEQYF.

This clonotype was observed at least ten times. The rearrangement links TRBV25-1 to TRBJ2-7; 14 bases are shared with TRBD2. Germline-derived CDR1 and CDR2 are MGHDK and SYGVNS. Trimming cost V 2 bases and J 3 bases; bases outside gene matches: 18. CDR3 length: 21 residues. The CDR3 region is CASSETRALPGLAGVSYEQYF. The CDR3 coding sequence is TGTGCCAGCAGTGAAACCCGGGCCTTGCCGGGACTAGCGGGAGTTAGCTACGAGCAGTACTTC.

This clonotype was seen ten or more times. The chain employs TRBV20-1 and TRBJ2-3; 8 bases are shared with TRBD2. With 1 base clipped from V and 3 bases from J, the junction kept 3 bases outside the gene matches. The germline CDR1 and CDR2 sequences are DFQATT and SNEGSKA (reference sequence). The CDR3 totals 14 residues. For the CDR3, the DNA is TGCAGTGCTAGAGTTCCGGGGGGGACAGATACGCAGTATTTT. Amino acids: CSARVPGGTDTQYF.

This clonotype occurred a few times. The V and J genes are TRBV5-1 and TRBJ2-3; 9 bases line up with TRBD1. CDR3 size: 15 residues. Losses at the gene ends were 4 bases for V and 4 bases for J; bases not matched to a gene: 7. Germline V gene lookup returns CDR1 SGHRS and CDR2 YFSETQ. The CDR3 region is CASSPTGQGADTQYF. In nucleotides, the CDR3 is TGCGCCAGCAGCCCTACGGGACAGGGCGCAGATACGCAGTATTTT.

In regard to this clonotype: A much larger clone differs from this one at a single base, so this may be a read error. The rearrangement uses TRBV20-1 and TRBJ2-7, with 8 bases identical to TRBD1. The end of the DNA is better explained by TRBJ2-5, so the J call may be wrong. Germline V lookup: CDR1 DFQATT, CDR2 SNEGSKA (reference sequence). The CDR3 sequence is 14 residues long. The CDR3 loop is CGAPFLRGQETQYF. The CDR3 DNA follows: TGCGGTGCCCCATTTCTCAGGGGGCAGGAGACCCAGTACTTC.

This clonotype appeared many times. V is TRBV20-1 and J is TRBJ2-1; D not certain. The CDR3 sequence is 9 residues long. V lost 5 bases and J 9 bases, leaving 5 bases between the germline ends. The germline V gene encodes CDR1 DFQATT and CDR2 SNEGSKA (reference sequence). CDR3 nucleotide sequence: TGCAGTGCTCGAGCTGAGCAGTTCTTC. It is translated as CSARAEQFF.

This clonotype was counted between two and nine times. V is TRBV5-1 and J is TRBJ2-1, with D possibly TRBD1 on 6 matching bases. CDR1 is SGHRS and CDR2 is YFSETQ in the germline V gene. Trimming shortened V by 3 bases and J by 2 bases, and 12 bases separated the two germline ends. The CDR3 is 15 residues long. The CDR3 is CASSSTGQPYNEQFF. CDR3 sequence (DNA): TGCGCCAGCAGCTCTACAGGACAGCCCTACAATGAGCAGTTCTTC. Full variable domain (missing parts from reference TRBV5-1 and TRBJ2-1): KAGVTQTPRYLIKTRGQQVTLSCSPISGHRSVSWYQQTPGQGLQFLFEYFSETQRNKGNFPGRFSGRQFSNSRSEMNVSTLELGDSALYLCASSSTGQPYNEQFFGPGTRLTVL.

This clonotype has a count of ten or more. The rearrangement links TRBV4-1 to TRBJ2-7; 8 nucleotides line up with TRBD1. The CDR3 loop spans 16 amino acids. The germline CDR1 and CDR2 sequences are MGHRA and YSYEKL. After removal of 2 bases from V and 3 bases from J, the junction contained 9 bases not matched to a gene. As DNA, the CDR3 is TGCGCCAGCAGCCAACCCCCAGGGACAGGTAGCTACGAGCAGTACTTC. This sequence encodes CASSQPPGTGSYEQYF.

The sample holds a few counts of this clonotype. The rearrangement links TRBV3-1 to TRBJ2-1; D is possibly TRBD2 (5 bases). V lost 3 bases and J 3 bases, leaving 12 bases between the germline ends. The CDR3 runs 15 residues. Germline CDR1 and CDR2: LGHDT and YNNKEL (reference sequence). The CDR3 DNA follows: TGTGCCAGCAGCCAGGCACTAGAGGGCTACAATGAGCAGTTCTTC. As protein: CASSQALEGYNEQFF.

The CDR3 DNA is TGTGCCACCAGCCCCGGGACAGGGATAATCGGGGAGCTGTTTTTT. It codes for CATSPGTGIIGELFF. The chain is built from TRBV24-1 and TRBJ2-2, with TRBD1 matching over 9 bases. The CDR3 runs to 15 residues. Trimming removed 7 bases from V and 7 bases from J; junction bases left unmatched: 9. Germline V lookup: CDR1 KGHDR, CDR2 SFDVKD.

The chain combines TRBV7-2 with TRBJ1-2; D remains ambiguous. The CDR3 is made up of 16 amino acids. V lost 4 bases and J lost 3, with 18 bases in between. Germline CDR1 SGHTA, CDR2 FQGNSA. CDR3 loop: CASSSLTSRLDYGYTF. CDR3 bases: TGTGCCAGCAGCTCCCTGACATCGAGGTTGGACTATGGCTACACCTTC.

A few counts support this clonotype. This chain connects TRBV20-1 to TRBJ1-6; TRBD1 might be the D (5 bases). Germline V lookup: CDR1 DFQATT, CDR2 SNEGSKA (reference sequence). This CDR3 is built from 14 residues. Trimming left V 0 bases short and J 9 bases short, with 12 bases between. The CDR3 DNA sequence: TGCAGTGCTAGAGAACGGCAGGGAAGTTCACCCCTCCACTTT. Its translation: CSARERQGSSPLHF.

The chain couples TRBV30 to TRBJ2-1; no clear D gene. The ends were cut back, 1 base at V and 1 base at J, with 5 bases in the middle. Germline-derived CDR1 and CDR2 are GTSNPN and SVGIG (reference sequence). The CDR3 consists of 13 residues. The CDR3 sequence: CAWSETSYNEQFF. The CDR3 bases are TGTGCCTGGAGTGAAACTTCCTACAATGAGCAGTTCTTC.

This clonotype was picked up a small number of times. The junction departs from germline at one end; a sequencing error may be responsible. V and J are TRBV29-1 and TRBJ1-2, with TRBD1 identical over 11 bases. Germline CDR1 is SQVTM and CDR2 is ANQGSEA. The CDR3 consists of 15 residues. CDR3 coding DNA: TGCAGCGTTGATCCCGGACAGGGGGCTTATGATGGCTGCACCTTC. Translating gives CSVDPGQGAYDGCTF.

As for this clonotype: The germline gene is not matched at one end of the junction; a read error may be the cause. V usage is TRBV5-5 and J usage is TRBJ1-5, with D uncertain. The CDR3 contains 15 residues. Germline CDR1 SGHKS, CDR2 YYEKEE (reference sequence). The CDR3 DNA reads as TGTGCCAGCAGCTTAGGGTCGTCGGGCAATCAGCCCCGGCATTTT. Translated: CASSLGSSGNQPRHF.

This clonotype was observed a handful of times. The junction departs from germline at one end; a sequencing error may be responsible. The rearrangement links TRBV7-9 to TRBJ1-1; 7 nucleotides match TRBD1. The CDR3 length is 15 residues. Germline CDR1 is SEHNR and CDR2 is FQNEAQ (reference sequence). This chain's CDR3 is CAGSPEPDRERRAFF. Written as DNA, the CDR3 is TGTGCCGGCAGCCCTGAACCCGACAGGGAGAGGAGGGCTTTCTTT.